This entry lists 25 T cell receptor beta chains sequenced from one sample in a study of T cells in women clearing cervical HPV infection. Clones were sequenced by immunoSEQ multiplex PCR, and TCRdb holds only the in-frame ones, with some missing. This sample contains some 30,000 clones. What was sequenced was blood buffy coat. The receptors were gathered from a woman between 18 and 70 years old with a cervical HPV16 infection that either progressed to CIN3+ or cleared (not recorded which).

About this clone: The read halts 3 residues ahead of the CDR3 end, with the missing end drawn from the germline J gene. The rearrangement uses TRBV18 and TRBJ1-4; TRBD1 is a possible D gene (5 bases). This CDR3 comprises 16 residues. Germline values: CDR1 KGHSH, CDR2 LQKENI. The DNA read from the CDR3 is TGTGCCAGCTCACCAGTTATTAGCTCTGGGGCCAACGTA. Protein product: CASSPVISSGANV. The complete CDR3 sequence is CASSPVISSGANVLFF.

CDR3 bases read: TGTGCCAGCAGTGACGCGGGGAATTCACCC. This sequence encodes CASSDAGNSP. The full CDR3 sequence reads CASSDAGNSPLHF. The chain couples TRBV6-1 to TRBJ1-6; D is uncertain. The read gets to within 3 residues of the CDR3 end, and the germline J gene fills in the rest. Between the trimmed V and J ends, which lost 3 bases and 7 bases, there was a span of 7 bases. The germline CDR1 and CDR2 sequences are MNHNS and SASEGT. This CDR3 region has 13 residues.

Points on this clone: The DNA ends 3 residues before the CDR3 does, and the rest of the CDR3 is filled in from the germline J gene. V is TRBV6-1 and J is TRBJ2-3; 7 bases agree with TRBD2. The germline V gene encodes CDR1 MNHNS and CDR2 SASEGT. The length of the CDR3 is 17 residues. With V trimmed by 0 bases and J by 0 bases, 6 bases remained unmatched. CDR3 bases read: TGTGCCAGCAGTGAAGCGCAGGGCGGGGGAAGCACAGATACG. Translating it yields CASSEAQGGGSTDT. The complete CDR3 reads CASSEAQGGGSTDTQYF.

The CDR3 region is CSAAEGAYNEQFF. Incomplete CDR3 DNA: TGCAGTGCCGCTGAAGGGGCTTACAATGAG. J is TRBJ2-1 and V is TRBV20-1, with a weak D call TRBD1 (5 bases). The read ends 3 residues shy of where the CDR3 ends; the end is completed using the germline J gene. The CDR3 is 13 amino acids. V lost 6 bases and J lost 4, with 13 bases in between. CDR1 is DFQATT, CDR2 SNEGSKA, per germline (reference sequence).

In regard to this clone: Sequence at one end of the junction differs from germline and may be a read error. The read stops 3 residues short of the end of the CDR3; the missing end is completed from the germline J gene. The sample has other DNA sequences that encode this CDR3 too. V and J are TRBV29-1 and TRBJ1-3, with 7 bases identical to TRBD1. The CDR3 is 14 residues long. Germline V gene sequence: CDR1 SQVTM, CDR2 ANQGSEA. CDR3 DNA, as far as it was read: TGCAGCGTGGGCCTAGGACAGGTCGGAAACACA. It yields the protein CSVGLGQVGNT. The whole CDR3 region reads CSVGLGQVGNTIYF.

This CDR3 is CASSFTGSEQYF. The CDR3 DNA, read in part, is TGCGCCAGCAGCTTCACAGGGTCCGAG. The gene calls are TRBV5-1 and TRBJ2-7, with a possible D match to TRBD1 (6 bases). The DNA ends 3 residues before the CDR3 does, and the rest of the CDR3 is filled in from the germline J gene. The ends were cut back, 2 bases at V and 6 bases at J, with 9 bases in the middle. CDR3 size: 12 residues. Germline-derived CDR1 and CDR2 are SGHRS and YFSETQ.

CDR3 loop: CASSLAGGAAYNEQFF. Incomplete CDR3 DNA: TGTGCCAGCAGCTTAGCCGGGGGGGCGGCCTACAATGAG. The rearrangement links TRBV7-2 to TRBJ2-1; 8 bases line up with TRBD2. The read is 3 residues too short to cover the CDR3 end, so that end is filled in from the germline J gene. Germline CDR1 is SGHTA and CDR2 is FQGNSA. With V trimmed by 0 bases and J by 2 bases, 3 bases remained unmatched. The CDR3 has 16 residues.

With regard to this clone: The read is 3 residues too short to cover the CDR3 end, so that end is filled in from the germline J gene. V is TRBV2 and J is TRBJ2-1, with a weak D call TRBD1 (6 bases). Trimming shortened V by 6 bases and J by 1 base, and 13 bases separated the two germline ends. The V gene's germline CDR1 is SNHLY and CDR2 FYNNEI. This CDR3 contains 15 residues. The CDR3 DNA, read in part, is TGTGCCAGCAGCCCTAGGGGGAGTTCCTACAATGAG. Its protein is CASSPRGSSYNE. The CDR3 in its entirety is CASSPRGSSYNEQFF.

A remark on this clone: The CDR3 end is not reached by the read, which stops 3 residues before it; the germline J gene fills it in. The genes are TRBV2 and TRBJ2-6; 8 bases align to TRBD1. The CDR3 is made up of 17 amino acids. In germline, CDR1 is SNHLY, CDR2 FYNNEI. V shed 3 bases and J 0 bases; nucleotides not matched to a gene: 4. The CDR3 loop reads CASSEDRAFSGANVLTF. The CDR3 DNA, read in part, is TGTGCCAGCAGTGAGGACAGGGCGTTCTCTGGGGCCAACGTC.

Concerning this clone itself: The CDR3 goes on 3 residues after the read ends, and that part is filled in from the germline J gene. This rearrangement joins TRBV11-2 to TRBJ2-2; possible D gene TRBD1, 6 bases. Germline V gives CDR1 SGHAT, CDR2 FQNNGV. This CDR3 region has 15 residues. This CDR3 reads CASSRGGTGAEKLFF. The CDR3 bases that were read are TGTGCCAGCAGCCGAGGGGGTACCGGGGCCGAAAAG.

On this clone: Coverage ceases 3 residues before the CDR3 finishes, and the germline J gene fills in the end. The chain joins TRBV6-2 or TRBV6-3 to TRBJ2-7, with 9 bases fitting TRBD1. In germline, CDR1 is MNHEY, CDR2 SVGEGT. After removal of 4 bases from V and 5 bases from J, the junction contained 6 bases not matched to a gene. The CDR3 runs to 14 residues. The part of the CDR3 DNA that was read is TGTGCCAGCAGTTCCCGGGACAGGGAGGACGAG. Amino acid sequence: CASSSRDREDE. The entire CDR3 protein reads CASSSRDREDEQYF.

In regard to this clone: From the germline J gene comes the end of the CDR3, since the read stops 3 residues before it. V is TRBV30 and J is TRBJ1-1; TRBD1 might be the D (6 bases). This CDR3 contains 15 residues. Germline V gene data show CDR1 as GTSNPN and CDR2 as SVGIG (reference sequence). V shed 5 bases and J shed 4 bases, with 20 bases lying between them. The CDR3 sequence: CAWSIRDIEVTEAFF. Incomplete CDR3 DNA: TGTGCCTGGTCTATCCGGGACATCGAGGTCACTGAA.

CDR3 DNA (partial): TGTGCCAGCTCACCTAGAGACACAGATACG. Translation gives CASSPRDTDT. The complete CDR3 protein is CASSPRDTDTQYF. The J gene is TRBJ2-3, the V gene TRBV18; no definite D call. Read data end 3 residues before the CDR3 end; the end is taken from the germline J gene. Germline values: CDR1 KGHSH, CDR2 LQKENI. Between the trimmed V and J ends, which lost 3 bases and 2 bases, there was a span of 6 bases. The CDR3 is 13 residues long.

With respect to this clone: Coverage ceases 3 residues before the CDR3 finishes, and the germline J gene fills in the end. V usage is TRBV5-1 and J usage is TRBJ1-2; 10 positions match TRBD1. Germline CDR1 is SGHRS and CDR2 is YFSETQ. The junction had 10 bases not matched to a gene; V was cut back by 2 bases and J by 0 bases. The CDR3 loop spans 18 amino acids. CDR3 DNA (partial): TGCGCCAGCAGCTTTGACCCCCCAGGACAGGGGGCTAACTATGGC. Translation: CASSFDPPGQGANYG. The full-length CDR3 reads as CASSFDPPGQGANYGYTF.

CDR3: CATSEGLGIRDIQYF. The covered CDR3 bases are TGTGCCACCAGTGAAGGACTAGGTATCCGGGACATT. J is TRBJ2-4 and V is TRBV24-1; the match to TRBD2 covers 7 bases. The read is 3 residues too short to cover the CDR3 end, so that end is filled in from the germline J gene. Germline trimming cut 4 bases from V and 8 bases from J; bases unmatched to any gene: 10. CDR1 and CDR2 (germline): KGHDR, SFDVKD. CDR3 length: 15 residues.

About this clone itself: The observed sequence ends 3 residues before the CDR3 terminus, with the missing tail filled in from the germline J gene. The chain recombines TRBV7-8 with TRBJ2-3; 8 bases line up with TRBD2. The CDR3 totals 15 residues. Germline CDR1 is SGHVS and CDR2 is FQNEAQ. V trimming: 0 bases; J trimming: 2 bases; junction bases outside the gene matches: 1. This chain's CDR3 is CASSLAGGDTDTQYF. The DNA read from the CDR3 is TGTGCCAGCAGCTTAGCCGGGGGGGACACAGATACG.

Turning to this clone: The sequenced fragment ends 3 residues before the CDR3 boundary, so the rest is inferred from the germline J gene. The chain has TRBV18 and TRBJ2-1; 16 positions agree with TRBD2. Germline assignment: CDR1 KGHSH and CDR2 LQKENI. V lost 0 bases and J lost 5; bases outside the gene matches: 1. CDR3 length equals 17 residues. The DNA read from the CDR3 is TGTGCCAGCTCACCACCGGGACTAGCGGGGGGGAACAATGAG. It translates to CASSPPGLAGGNNE. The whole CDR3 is CASSPPGLAGGNNEQFF.

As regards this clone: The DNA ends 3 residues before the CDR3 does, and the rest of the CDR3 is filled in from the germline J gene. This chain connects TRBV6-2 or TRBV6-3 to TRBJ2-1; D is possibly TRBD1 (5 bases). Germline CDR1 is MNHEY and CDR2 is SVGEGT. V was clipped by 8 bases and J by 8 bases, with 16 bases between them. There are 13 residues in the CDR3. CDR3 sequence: CASGPRDRYEQFF. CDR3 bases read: TGTGCCAGCGGTCCCCGAGACAGATATGAG.

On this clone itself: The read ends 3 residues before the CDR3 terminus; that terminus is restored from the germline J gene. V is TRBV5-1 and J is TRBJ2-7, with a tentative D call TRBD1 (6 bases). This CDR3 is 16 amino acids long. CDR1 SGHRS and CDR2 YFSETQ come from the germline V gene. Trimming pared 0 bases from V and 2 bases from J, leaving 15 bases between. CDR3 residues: CASSLALQGYTYEQYF. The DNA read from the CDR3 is TGCGCCAGCAGCTTGGCCTTACAGGGCTATACCTACGAG.

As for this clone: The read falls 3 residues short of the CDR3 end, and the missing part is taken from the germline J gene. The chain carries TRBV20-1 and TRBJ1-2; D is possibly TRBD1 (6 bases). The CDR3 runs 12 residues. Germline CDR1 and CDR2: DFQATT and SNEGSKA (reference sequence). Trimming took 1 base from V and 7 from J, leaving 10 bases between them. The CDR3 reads CSARVQGGGYTF. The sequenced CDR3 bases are TGCAGTGCTAGAGTACAGGGTGGTGGC.

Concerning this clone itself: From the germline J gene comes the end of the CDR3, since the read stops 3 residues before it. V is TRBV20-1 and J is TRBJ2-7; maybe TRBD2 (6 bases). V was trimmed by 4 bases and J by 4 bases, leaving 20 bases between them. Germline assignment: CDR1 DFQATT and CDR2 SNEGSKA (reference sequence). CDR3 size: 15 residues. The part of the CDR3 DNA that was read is TGCAGTGCTAAAAGGGAGAACGGGGGAGGATACGAG. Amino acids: CSAKRENGGGYE. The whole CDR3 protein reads CSAKRENGGGYEQYF.

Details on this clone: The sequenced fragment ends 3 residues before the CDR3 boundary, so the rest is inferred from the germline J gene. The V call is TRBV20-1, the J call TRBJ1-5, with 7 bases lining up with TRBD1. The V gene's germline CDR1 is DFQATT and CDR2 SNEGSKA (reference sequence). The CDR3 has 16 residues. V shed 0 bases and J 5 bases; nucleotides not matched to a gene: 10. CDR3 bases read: TGCAGTGCTAGAGAATTAACCGGGACAGAGTATCAGCCC. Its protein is CSARELTGTEYQP. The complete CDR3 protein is CSARELTGTEYQPQHF.

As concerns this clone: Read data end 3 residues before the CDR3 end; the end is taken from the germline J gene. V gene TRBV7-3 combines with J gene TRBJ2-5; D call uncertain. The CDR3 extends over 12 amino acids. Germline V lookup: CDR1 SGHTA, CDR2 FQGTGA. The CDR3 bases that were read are TGTGCCAGCAGCGTAAGCACAGATACC. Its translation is CASSVSTDT. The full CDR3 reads CASSVSTDTQYF. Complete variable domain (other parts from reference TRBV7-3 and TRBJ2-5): GAGVSQTPSNKVTEKGKYVELRCDPISGHTALYWYRQSLGQGPEFLIYFQGTGAADDSGLPNDRFFAVRPEGSVSTLKIQRTERGDSAVYLCASSVSTDTQYFGPGTRLLVL.

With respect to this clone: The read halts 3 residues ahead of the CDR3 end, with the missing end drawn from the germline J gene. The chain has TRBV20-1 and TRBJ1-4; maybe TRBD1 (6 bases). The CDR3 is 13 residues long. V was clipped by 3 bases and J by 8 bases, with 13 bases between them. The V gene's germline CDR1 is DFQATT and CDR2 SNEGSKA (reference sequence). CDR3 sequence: CSASLGAGEKLFF. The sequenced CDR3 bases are TGCAGTGCTAGTTTGGGGGCCGGGGAAAAA.

CDR3 DNA, as far as it was read: TGTGCCAGCAGCTTAGCTGGGACAGACTATGGT. It translates to CASSLAGTDYG. The whole CDR3 protein reads CASSLAGTDYGQYF. V usage is TRBV7-9 and J usage is TRBJ2-4; 7 nucleotides line up with TRBD1. The CDR3 end falls 3 residues outside the read, so it is completed with the germline J gene. Germline CDR1 is SEHNR and CDR2 is FQNEAQ (reference sequence). The CDR3 is 14 residues long.